A selection of T cell receptor beta chains follows, all from one sample in a study of neurological immune-mediated disorders. TCRdb used MiXCR to reprocess the 5' RACE reads, holding one entry per CDR3 protein. The sample has more than 30,000 distinct CDR3 sequences; 13% are singletons. The sample consisted of CD4+ T cells from blood. The receptors were sampled from a female donor with HTLV-1-associated myelopathy (HAM/TSP). CDR3s include the opening cysteine and the closing phenylalanine or tryptophan. Fields, in order: clone size, D gene, V gene, J gene, CDR3 protein, CDR3 DNA. D genes are given only for firm matches. Some rows have no size entry. The others give once, few or many, or a class for an expanded clone.

many	.	TRBV20-1	TRBJ2-3	CSATPGGSTDTQYF	TGCAGTGCCACTCCGGGCGGGAGCACAGATACGCAGTATTTT
many	.	TRBV5-1	TRBJ2-1	CASSLQGTGSFEQFF	TGCGCCAGCAGCTTGCAGGGAACGGGATCTTTTGAGCAGTTCTTC
.	TRBD1	TRBV5-6	TRBJ1-1	CASSLQGRGTEAFF	TGTGCCAGCAGCTTACAGGGGAGGGGAACTGAAGCTTTCTTT
many	.	TRBV6-5	TRBJ1-2	CASSYAREYGYTF	TGTGCCAGCAGTTACGCACGGGAGTATGGCTACACCTTC
many	TRBD2	TRBV12-3/TRBV12-4	TRBJ2-3	CASSLTSGGREDTQYF	TGTGCCAGCAGTCTGACTAGCGGGGGGCGGGAAGATACGCAGTATTTT
many	TRBD2	TRBV20-1	TRBJ2-1	CSARGGAGGEQFF	TGCAGTGCTAGAGGAGGAGCGGGAGGCGAGCAGTTCTTC
.	.	TRBV7-2	TRBJ1-5	CANSLLGGNQPQHF	TGTGCCAACAGCTTACTGGGTGGCAATCAGCCCCAGCATTTT
many	TRBD2	TRBV6-5	TRBJ2-5	CASSPGRASETQYF	TGTGCCAGCAGTCCCGGGAGGGCCTCGGAGACCCAGTACTTC
many	.	TRBV7-3	TRBJ1-1	CASSPSLGFGTEAFF	TGTGCCAGCAGCCCGTCCCTTGGGTTTGGCACTGAAGCTTTCTTT
many	TRBD2	TRBV10-3	TRBJ2-4	CAISKRTSGSAAKNIQYF	TGTGCCATCAGCAAAAGGACTAGCGGGAGTGCGGCCAAAAACATTCAGTACTTC
.	.	TRBV20-1	TRBJ2-5	CSATGTPKKETQYF	TGCAGTGCTACCGGGACCCCCAAAAAAGAGACCCAGTACTTC
many	.	TRBV29-1	TRBJ1-1	CSVMGSGYPLNTEAFF	TGCAGCGTTATGGGATCAGGGTACCCTTTGAACACTGAAGCTTTCTTT
many	.	TRBV21-1	TRBJ1-1	CASSKAIKGRTEAFF	TGTGCCAGCAGCAAGGCCATCAAGGGACGCACTGAAGCTTTCTTT
many	TRBD2	TRBV6-1	TRBJ2-1	CASSEVSLGGAYNEQFF	TGTGCCAGCAGTGAAGTTTCCCTCGGGGGGGCCTACAATGAGCAGTTCTTC
.	TRBD2	TRBV7-2	TRBJ2-7	CASRTGGNSYEQYF	TGTGCCAGCCGAACCGGGGGGAACTCCTACGAGCAGTACTTC
many	.	TRBV3-1	TRBJ1-6	CASSQGTGFRGSPLHF	TGTGCCAGCAGCCAAGGTACCGGGTTTAGGGGTTCACCCCTCCACTTT
many	.	TRBV7-6	TRBJ1-1	CASSLDRDTEAFF	TGTGCCAGCAGCTTAGACAGGGACACTGAAGCTTTCTTT
many	.	TRBV20-1	TRBJ1-3	CSARRAGDSGNTIYF	TGCAGTGCTAGAAGAGCAGGGGACTCTGGAAACACCATATATTTT
many	TRBD1	TRBV5-1	TRBJ1-2	CASSLVGTGVFGYTF	TGCGCCAGCAGCTTGGTTGGGACAGGGGTGTTTGGCTACACCTTC
many	.	TRBV20-1	TRBJ2-7	CSAAIKGLGYEQYF	TGCAGTGCTGCAATCAAGGGCTTAGGGTACGAGCAGTACTTC
many	TRBD1	TRBV20-1	TRBJ2-5	CSANPGQGGETQYF	TGCAGTGCTAACCCGGGACAGGGGGGCGAGACCCAGTACTTC
many	TRBD1	TRBV2	TRBJ2-2	CASSEPTGAGELFF	TGTGCCAGCAGTGAGCCGACAGGGGCCGGGGAGCTGTTTTTT
many	.	TRBV2	TRBJ2-6	CASSGGRFSSGANVLTF	TGTGCCAGCAGTGGGGGCCGATTTAGCTCTGGGGCCAACGTCCTGACTTTC
medium-sized	TRBD2	TRBV4-1	TRBJ2-7	CASSQGGIGTSGKYEQYF	TGCGCCAGCAGCCAGGGGGGGATTGGGACTAGCGGAAAGTACGAGCAGTACTTC
many	.	TRBV5-1	TRBJ2-2	CASSLQQGTGELFF	TGCGCCAGCAGCTTACAACAGGGCACCGGGGAGCTGTTTTTT
many	TRBD2	TRBV7-9	TRBJ2-5	CASSSRGGARQETQYF	TGTGCCAGCAGCTCCCGGGGGGGGGCGCGACAAGAGACCCAGTACTTC
medium-sized	.	TRBV10-3	TRBJ2-5	CAISDRETQYF	TGTGCCATCAGTGACAGGGAGACCCAGTACTTC
many	TRBD1	TRBV10-3	TRBJ2-1	CASGGRDRAYNEQFF	TGTGCCTCTGGGGGGCGGGACAGGGCCTACAATGAGCAGTTCTTC
many	.	TRBV7-9	TRBJ2-5	CVSRIGEETQYF	TGTGTCAGCAGAATCGGTGAAGAGACCCAGTACTTC
many	.	TRBV19	TRBJ2-7	CASSMRGITYEQYF	TGTGCCAGTAGTATGAGGGGCATCACCTACGAGCAGTACTTC
many	TRBD2	TRBV20-1	TRBJ2-3	CSARVAGASLVNTQYF	TGCAGTGCTAGGGTAGCGGGGGCTTCCTTGGTGAATACGCAGTATTTT
many	.	TRBV12-3/TRBV12-4	TRBJ1-2	CASSSAEGARGYTF	TGTGCCAGCAGTTCAGCCGAAGGGGCGCGCGGCTACACCTTC
few	TRBD1	TRBV5-1	TRBJ1-6	CASSFQTGVVSPLHF	TGCGCCAGCAGCTTCCAAACAGGGGTTGTTTCACCCCTCCACTTT
many	.	TRBV28	TRBJ2-4	CASSSGAGIQYF	TGTGCCAGCAGTTCAGGGGCTGGCATTCAGTACTTC
many	.	TRBV20-1	TRBJ2-1	CSASGRNEQFF	TGCAGTGCTAGCGGGCGGAATGAGCAGTTCTTC
many	.	TRBV12-3/TRBV12-4	TRBJ2-3	CASSLLGLQIGGQYF	TGTGCCAGCAGTCTGTTGGGACTACAAATAGGGGGGCAGTATTTT
many	TRBD1	TRBV20-1	TRBJ2-1	CSANPGTAPNEQFF	TGCAGTGCCAACCCCGGGACAGCGCCGAATGAGCAGTTCTTC